What follows are 25 T cell receptor beta chains derived from one specimen sequenced in a study of cytomegalovirus exposure and HLA in healthy donors. In the PCR, 60 Vbeta and 13 Jbeta primers were used. Using immunoSEQ multiplex PCR, the repertoire was profiled, and TCRdb retains in-frame clones only, with some absent. The repertoire holds roughly 72,000 clones, 74% seen once, with approximately 10% in the top ten. Source material: PBMCs. Receptors were obtained from a human donor in good health.

V and J are TRBV29-1 and TRBJ2-3; 7 bases are a match to TRBD2. The V segment lost 4 bases and the J segment 6 bases; nucleotides outside the gene matches: 16. The CDR3 covers 16 residues. Per germline, CDR1 SQVTM and CDR2 ANQGSEA. CDR3 in amino acids: CSVGGSGGLGLDTQYF. The CDR3 region has the DNA TGCAGCGTTGGAGGATCAGGAGGACTAGGACTGGATACGCAGTATTTT.

The chain is built from TRBV7-3 and TRBJ1-1, with a tentative D call TRBD1 (5 bases). This CDR3 has 13 amino acids. The germline gives CDR1 SGHTA, CDR2 FQGTGA. V was cut by 4 bases and J by 1 base, with 7 bases left in between. The chain's CDR3 is CASSSDRNTEAFF. DNA of the CDR3: TGTGCCAGCAGCTCCGACAGGAACACTGAAGCTTTCTTT.

In its sample, this clone ranks as large. At the DNA level, this CDR3 is encoded by other sequences in the same sample as well. The chain uses TRBV6-1 and TRBJ2-3; 8 bases are shared with TRBD2. CDR3 length: 15 amino acids. The V gene's germline CDR1 is MNHNS and CDR2 SASEGT. Unmatched junction bases numbered 3, after V lost 1 base and J lost 3 bases. The CDR3 here is CASSEGAGETDTQYF. The CDR3 coding sequence is TGTGCCAGCAGTGAAGGAGCGGGAGAGACAGATACGCAGTATTTT.

This clone was observed a few times. The J gene is TRBJ2-7, the V gene TRBV28; TRBD1 is a possible D gene (6 bases). This CDR3 is 14 amino acids long. V was clipped by 8 bases and J by 4 bases, with 18 bases between them. Germline CDR1 and CDR2: MDHEN and SYDVKM. CDR3 region: CASYEQGNGYEQYF. CDR3 DNA sequence: TGTGCCAGCTATGAACAGGGCAACGGTTACGAGCAGTACTTC.

The chain recombines TRBV7-2 with TRBJ1-5; a possible D gene is TRBD1 (6 bases). CDR1 and CDR2 from the germline V gene are SGHTA and FQGNSA. The length of the CDR3 is 14 residues. V shed 5 bases and J shed 2 bases, with 10 bases lying between them. CDR3 sequence reads: CASSTHRGNQPQHF. CDR3 DNA sequence: TGTGCCAGCAGCACCCACAGGGGCAATCAGCCCCAGCATTTT.

The V gene is TRBV14, the J gene TRBJ2-7; 7 bases line up with TRBD2. The CDR3 contains 16 residues. The trim removed 1 base at V and 3 bases at J, leaving 9 bases unmatched. CDR1 is SGHDN and CDR2 is FVKESK in the germline V gene. The CDR3 region has the DNA TGTGCCAGCAGCCAAGTCCAAAGCGGGATCGGCTACGAGCAGTACTTC. Translation gives CASSQVQSGIGYEQYF.

The J gene is TRBJ2-7, the V gene TRBV9; 10 bases are shared with TRBD2. CDR1 is SGDLS, CDR2 YYNGEE, per germline. Trimming took 2 bases from V and 5 from J; bases not matched to a gene: 25. The CDR3 sequence is 21 residues long. The CDR3 DNA sequence: TGTGCCAGCAGCGTCTCCGGGGGGAAGAGCGGGAGGGGGCTTCCCCACCACGAGCAGTACTTC. This sequence encodes CASSVSGGKSGRGLPHHEQYF.

The genes are TRBV5-4 and TRBJ1-1; D may be TRBD1 (5 bases). The CDR3 is 13 amino acids. Trimming shortened V by 3 bases and J by 5 bases, and 11 bases separated the two germline ends. Germline CDR1 and CDR2: SGHNT and YYREEE (reference sequence). The CDR3 protein is CASSWQGGTEAFF. CDR3 DNA: TGTGCCAGCAGCTGGCAGGGAGGGACTGAAGCTTTCTTT.

CDR3 nucleotide sequence: TGTGCCAGTAGTTCCGAGAGAGGACTAGTTACAGATACGCAGTATTTT. This sequence encodes CASSSERGLVTDTQYF. The chain employs TRBV19 and TRBJ2-3, with 7 bases that match TRBD2. CDR1 LNHDA and CDR2 SQIVND come from the germline V gene (reference sequence). The CDR3 is 16 residues long. J was trimmed by 3 bases and V by 5 bases; bases with no gene match: 11.

J is TRBJ2-7 and V is TRBV18; tentatively, D is TRBD1 (6 bases). Deletions cut 0 bases from V and 0 bases from J, with 9 bases between. Germline assignment: CDR1 KGHSH and CDR2 LQKENI. The length of the CDR3 is 15 residues. The CDR3 nucleotides read TGTGCCAGCTCACCACCTACAGGGACCTCCTACGAGCAGTACTTC. Its translation is CASSPPTGTSYEQYF. Supplemented by reference TRBV18 and TRBJ2-7, the full variable domain reads NAGVMQNPRHLVRRRGQEARLRCSPMKGHSHVYWYRQLPEEGLKFMVYLQKENIIDESGMPKERFSAEFPKEGPSILRIQQVVRGDSAAYFCASSPPTGTSYEQYFGPGTRLTVT.

J is TRBJ2-2 and V is TRBV5-8; 10 bases line up with TRBD1. V dropped 4 bases and J dropped 5; count of bases not matched to a gene: 11. Germline V lookup: CDR1 SGHTS, CDR2 YDEGEE. The CDR3 has 17 amino acids. CDR3 sequence: CASSATHGTGVTGELFF. The CDR3 coding sequence is TGTGCCAGCAGCGCTACACACGGGACAGGGGTAACCGGGGAGCTGTTTTTT.

Concerning this clone itself: The junction does not match germline at one end; this may be a read error. V is TRBV30 and J is TRBJ2-2; possible D gene TRBD2, 6 bases. The CDR3 spans 15 residues. Germline assignment: CDR1 GTSNPN and CDR2 SVGIG (reference sequence). This CDR3 is CAWSFGLLNTGKLFF. The CDR3 region has the DNA TGTGCCTGGAGTTTCGGACTACTAAACACCGGGAAGCTGTTTTTT.

The sample holds a few counts of this clone. This chain joins TRBV5-1 and TRBJ1-1; 8 positions match TRBD1. From germline, CDR1 is SGHRS and CDR2 YFSETQ. Germline trimming cut 2 bases from V and 5 bases from J; bases unmatched to any gene: 2. The CDR3 consists of 13 residues. CDR3 region: CASSLQGGTEAFF. CDR3 DNA: TGCGCCAGCAGCTTACAGGGGGGAACTGAAGCTTTCTTT.

The chain uses TRBV7-9 and TRBJ2-1; a possible D gene is TRBD2 (6 bases). Germline V lookup: CDR1 SEHNR, CDR2 FQNEAQ (reference sequence). The CDR3 extends over 14 amino acids. Trimming cost V 10 bases and J 7 bases, with 20 bases left between them. CDR3 sequence reads: CANKGVEGRNEQFF. The DNA for the CDR3 is TGTGCCAACAAAGGGGTAGAGGGGAGGAATGAGCAGTTCTTC. The entire variable domain, with the rest obtained from reference TRBV7-9 and TRBJ2-1, is as follows: DTGVSQNPRHKITKRGQNVTFRCDPISEHNRLYWYRQTLGQGPEFLTYFQNEAQLEKSRLLSDRFSAERPKGSFSTLEIQRTEQGDSAMYLCANKGVEGRNEQFFGPGTRLTVL.

The chain joins TRBV18 to TRBJ1-2; D uncertain. Trimming took 2 bases from V and 2 from J, leaving 9 bases between them. CDR3 size: 14 residues. Germline V lookup: CDR1 KGHSH, CDR2 LQKENI. The CDR3, as DNA: TGTGCCAGCTCACCAGATAGACTAAACTATGGCTACACCTTC. Its protein product is CASSPDRLNYGYTF. Supplemented by reference TRBV18 and TRBJ1-2, the full variable domain reads NAGVMQNPRHLVRRRGQEARLRCSPMKGHSHVYWYRQLPEEGLKFMVYLQKENIIDESGMPKERFSAEFPKEGPSILRIQQVVRGDSAAYFCASSPDRLNYGYTFGSGTRLTVV.

This clone was detected only a few times. The genes are TRBV5-6 and TRBJ2-3; weak D call: TRBD1 (5 bases). Germline V gene data show CDR1 as SGHDT and CDR2 as YYEEEE. The CDR3 contains 13 residues. V was trimmed by 4 bases and J by 4 bases, leaving 10 bases between them. In DNA form, the CDR3 reads TGTGCCAGCAGCAGGGTAGGGGCAGATACGCAGTATTTT. Amino acids: CASSRVGADTQYF.

V is TRBV7-9 and J is TRBJ1-1; no definite D call. This CDR3 region has 9 residues. Germline CDR1 and CDR2: SEHNR and FQNEAQ (reference sequence). V was trimmed by 5 bases and J by 7 bases, leaving 2 bases between them. CDR3 nucleotide sequence: TGTGCCAGCAGCCGTGAAGCTTTCTTT. This translates into CASSREAFF.

The chain joins TRBV9 to TRBJ1-2, with TRBD1 as a possible D gene (6 bases). The V gene lost 4 bases and the J gene lost 4 bases, with 17 bases spanning the gap. The CDR3 loop spans 15 amino acids. Germline V lookup: CDR1 SGDLS, CDR2 YYNGEE. The CDR3 loop is CASSQDSYQGYGYTF. The CDR3 bases are TGTGCCAGCAGCCAGGACAGTTATCAGGGCTATGGCTACACCTTC.

A word on this clone: Different DNA sequences within this sample yield the same CDR3. This chain's CDR3 is CASSLERESEAFF. Written as DNA, the CDR3 is TGTGCCAGCAGCTTGGAGAGGGAGTCTGAAGCTTTCTTT. The rearrangement uses TRBV5-6 and TRBJ1-1, with D unclear. The germline V gene has CDR1 SGHDT and CDR2 YYEEEE. CDR3 length: 13 residues. V was trimmed by 0 bases and J by 6 bases, leaving 9 bases between them.

This clone was detected only a few times. This chain joins TRBV14 and TRBJ1-1; no firm D call. The V gene's germline CDR1 is SGHDN and CDR2 FVKESK. The V and J ends lost 1 base and 4 bases respectively, with 10 bases between them. The CDR3 covers 14 residues. The CDR3 sequence: CASSQGAWSTEAFF. CDR3 bases: TGTGCCAGCAGCCAAGGCGCGTGGAGCACTGAAGCTTTCTTT.

The gene calls are TRBV30 and TRBJ2-3; no clear D. V lost 1 base and J lost 0, with 5 bases in between. CDR1 is GTSNPN and CDR2 is SVGIG in the germline V gene (reference sequence). The CDR3 consists of 13 residues. The CDR3 spells CAWSESSTDTQYF. DNA for the CDR3: TGTGCCTGGAGTGAATCTAGCACAGATACGCAGTATTTT.

Comment on this clone: The junction differs from germline at one of its ends, possibly a read error. The gene calls are TRBV6-1 and TRBJ2-7, with D uncertain. The CDR3 length is 8 residues. CDR1 and CDR2 (germline): MNHNS, SASEGT. In DNA, the CDR3 is TGTGCCAGCGATGAGGCAGCTTTC. This encodes CASDEAAF.

The chain carries TRBV23-1 and TRBJ2-7; 8 bases align to TRBD1. TRBV23-1 is treated as an ORF (open reading frame) with a function not yet certain. The CDR3 consists of 19 residues. Trimming removed 4 bases from V and 4 bases from J; junction bases left unmatched: 21. As DNA, the CDR3 is TGCGCCAGCAGTCTTCGAGGCCCCTCCGAGCAGGGGGCGCATTACGAGCAGTACTTC. Protein: CASSLRGPSEQGAHYEQYF.

The V gene is TRBV9, the J gene TRBJ1-4; D uncertain. The CDR3 covers 14 residues. Germline V gene sequence: CDR1 SGDLS, CDR2 YYNGEE. V was pared by 2 bases and J by 0 bases, with 5 bases between. The CDR3 here is CASSVSSTNEKLFF. For the CDR3, the DNA is TGTGCCAGCAGCGTTAGCTCAACTAATGAAAAACTGTTTTTT. Filled out from reference TRBV9 and TRBJ1-4, the complete variable domain reads DSGVTQTPKHLITATGQRVTLRCSPRSGDLSVYWYQQSLDQGLQFLIQYYNGEERAKGNILERFSAQQFPDLHSELNLSSLELGDSALYFCASSVSSTNEKLFFGSGTQLSVL.

This clone was counted between two and nine times. V is TRBV5-1 and J is TRBJ2-7, with D maybe TRBD2 (5 bases). V lost 0 bases and J lost 0, with 10 bases in between. The CDR3 covers 15 residues. The germline V gene encodes CDR1 SGHRS and CDR2 YFSETQ. CDR3 sequence: CASSLGRTDSYEQYF. The CDR3 DNA reads as TGCGCCAGCAGCTTGGGTAGGACTGACTCCTACGAGCAGTACTTC.